Following are 17 T cell receptor beta chains from one sample sequenced in a study of shared clonotypes between healthy human individuals. TCRdb keeps only in-frame clones here, not all; method: immunoSEQ multiplex PCR. The data hold more than 2 million clones, with roughly 93% observed a single time. The naive CD8 population came from CD45RO-negative cells selected for CCR7, without terminally differentiated effector memory CD45RA+ cells. Material for sequencing was naive CD8+ T cells from PBMCs. Receptor source: a man younger than 30 in good health. Some clones in this sample may be carry-over from other donors' samples.

On this clone itself: The sample carries other DNA sequences with the same CDR3. The V and J genes are TRBV7-9 and TRBJ2-7, with 8 nucleotides matching TRBD1. This CDR3 contains 13 residues. V gave up 5 bases and J gave up 3 bases; unmatched junction bases: 3. Germline loops: CDR1 SEHNR, CDR2 FQNEAQ (reference sequence). The CDR3 bases are TGTGCCAGCAGCCGAGACAGGGGCTACGAGCAGTACTTC. It is translated as CASSRDRGYEQYF.

About this clone itself: The same CDR3 is also encoded by other DNA sequences in this sample. The chain is built from TRBV19 and TRBJ2-2, with D uncertain. The V and J ends lost 3 bases and 5 bases respectively, with 7 bases between them. There are 13 residues in the CDR3. Per germline, CDR1 LNHDA and CDR2 SQIVND (reference sequence). The CDR3 sequence is CASSILGTGELFF. For the CDR3, the DNA is TGTGCCAGTAGTATCCTGGGGACCGGGGAGCTGTTTTTT.

The chain is built from TRBV4-3 and TRBJ2-1, with TRBD2 matching 8 bases. The length of the CDR3 is 15 residues. CDR1 and CDR2 (germline): LGHNA, YSLEER. Germline trimming cut 1 base from V and 9 bases from J; bases unmatched to any gene: 8. This CDR3 reads CASSQGRGLAGEQFF. The CDR3 nucleotides read TGCGCCAGCAGCCAAGGGCGCGGACTAGCAGGTGAGCAGTTCTTC.

The rearrangement joins TRBV27 to TRBJ1-1; D remains ambiguous. Germline V lookup: CDR1 MNHEY, CDR2 SMNVEV (reference sequence). V was pared by 6 bases and J by 0 bases, with 14 bases between. The CDR3 is made up of 15 amino acids. CDR3 in DNA: TGTGCCAGCAGCTCCCTAACAGCCATGAACACTGAAGCTTTCTTT. It specifies CASSSLTAMNTEAFF.

A note on this clone: Other nucleotide sequences in the sample specify the same CDR3. This sequence joins TRBV19 and TRBJ1-1; D is possibly TRBD1 (5 bases). CDR3 length: 12 residues. CDR1 and CDR2 from the germline V gene are LNHDA and SQIVND (reference sequence). V was pared by 1 base and J by 7 bases, with 7 bases between. The CDR3 nucleotides read TGTGCCAGTAGTATAGGGACACTTGAAGCTTTCTTT. Amino acids: CASSIGTLEAFF.

The rearrangement joins TRBV2 to TRBJ2-1; 9 bases fit TRBD2. CDR1 is SNHLY, CDR2 FYNNEI, per germline. The CDR3 extends over 15 amino acids. With V trimmed by 6 bases and J by 3 bases, 6 bases remained unmatched. The CDR3 loop reads CASRWVAGVYNEQFF. Written as DNA, the CDR3 is TGTGCCAGCAGGTGGGTAGCGGGAGTCTACAATGAGCAGTTCTTC.

The rearrangement links TRBV15 to TRBJ2-7, with D tentatively TRBD2 (5 bases). The CDR3 loop spans 15 amino acids. Deletions cut 5 bases from V and 1 base from J, with 15 bases between. CDR1 and CDR2 from the germline V gene are LNHNV and YYDKDF (reference sequence). The CDR3 DNA follows: TGTGCCACCAGCTCTGAGGGCGGACCGTCCTACGAGCAGTACTTC. It is translated as CATSSEGGPSYEQYF.

This clone was detected only once. The chain carries TRBV10-3 and TRBJ1-5; D is undetermined. This CDR3 has 13 residues. Germline V gene data show CDR1 as ENHRY and CDR2 as SYGVKD. The V end was cut by 6 bases, the J end by 4 bases, with 10 bases between. CDR3 sequence reads: CAIRATENQPQHF. In DNA form, the CDR3 reads TGTGCCATCAGAGCCACAGAAAATCAGCCCCAGCATTTT.

CDR3: CASSEDSGMGTDTQYF. For the CDR3, the DNA is TGTGCCAGCAGCGAAGATAGCGGGATGGGGACAGATACGCAGTATTTT. The chain recombines TRBV9 with TRBJ2-3; the match to TRBD2 covers 8 bases. CDR3 length equals 16 residues. CDR1 is SGDLS, CDR2 YYNGEE, per germline. V lost 3 bases to trimming and J lost 3 bases; unmatched junction nucleotides: 9.

This chain uses TRBV5-6 with TRBJ1-1; tentative D call: TRBD1 (6 bases). This CDR3 has 14 residues. CDR1 and CDR2 (germline): SGHDT, YYEEEE. Trimming took 0 bases from V and 4 from J, leaving 10 bases between them. The CDR3: CASSLDRVSTEAFF. CDR3 in DNA: TGTGCCAGCAGCTTGGACAGGGTGAGCACTGAAGCTTTCTTT.

In nucleotides, the CDR3 is TGTGCCAGTAGTCCATGGGACCGTTGGGAACGGGAGCAGTACTTC. Translating it yields CASSPWDRWEREQYF. The chain has TRBV19 and TRBJ2-7; D is tentatively TRBD1 or TRBD2 (5 bases each). Germline CDR1 LNHDA, CDR2 SQIVND (reference sequence). This CDR3 contains 15 residues. V gave up 5 bases and J gave up 7 bases, with 21 bases separating them.

This chain links TRBV11-2 with TRBJ1-1; TRBD1 matches 9 bases. CDR3 length: 18 amino acids. CDR1 is SGHAT and CDR2 is FQNNGV in the germline V gene. The V gene end was trimmed by 2 bases and the J gene end by 5 bases; junction bases not matched to a gene: 15. CDR3 DNA sequence: TGTGCCAGCAGCTTAATGGGGGCTGGACAGGGGCCATGGACTGAAGCTTTCTTT. Its protein is CASSLMGAGQGPWTEAFF.

The gene calls are TRBV28 and TRBJ1-1; D is uncertain. Germline V gene lookup returns CDR1 MDHEN and CDR2 SYDVKM. The CDR3 consists of 11 residues. The DNA of the CDR3 is TGTGCAGCGGACGGGGACACTGAAGCTTTCTTT. It is translated as CAADGDTEAFF.

The table lists this clone with a count of one. The rearrangement links TRBV6-1 to TRBJ1-1, with a possible D match to TRBD1 (6 bases). The CDR3 loop spans 14 amino acids. CDR1 and CDR2 from the germline V gene are MNHNS and SASEGT. Deletions cut 3 bases from V and 0 bases from J, with 8 bases between. The CDR3: CASSDQGMNTEAFF. In DNA form, the CDR3 reads TGTGCCAGCAGTGACCAGGGGATGAACACTGAAGCTTTCTTT.

The genes are TRBV4-1 and TRBJ2-7; 9 bases line up with TRBD1. The CDR3 has 15 amino acids. Germline CDR1 is MGHRA and CDR2 is YSYEKL. V lost 5 bases, J lost 3 bases, and 8 bases stayed unmatched. CDR3 DNA sequence: TGCGCCAGCAGCTACGACAGGGGGTTCGTCTACGAGCAGTACTTC. Protein sequence: CASSYDRGFVYEQYF.

The chain carries TRBV5-1 and TRBJ1-1; no reliable D call. V lost 0 bases to trimming and J lost 1 base, with 16 bases between them. Germline CDR1 reads SGHRS; CDR2 reads YFSETQ. The CDR3 is 17 residues long. The CDR3 is CASSLGLWRQRNTEAFF. CDR3 sequence (DNA): TGCGCCAGCAGCTTGGGGTTATGGCGGCAGAGGAACACTGAAGCTTTCTTT.

On this clone itself: Other nucleotide sequences in the sample specify the same CDR3. This sequence joins TRBV20-1 and TRBJ2-5; D is uncertain. The CDR3 length is 10 residues. V was clipped by 3 bases and J by 5 bases, with 4 bases between them. The germline V gene has CDR1 DFQATT and CDR2 SNEGSKA (reference sequence). The CDR3 here is CSASSETQYF. CDR3 nucleotides: TGCAGTGCTAGCTCGGAGACCCAGTACTTC.